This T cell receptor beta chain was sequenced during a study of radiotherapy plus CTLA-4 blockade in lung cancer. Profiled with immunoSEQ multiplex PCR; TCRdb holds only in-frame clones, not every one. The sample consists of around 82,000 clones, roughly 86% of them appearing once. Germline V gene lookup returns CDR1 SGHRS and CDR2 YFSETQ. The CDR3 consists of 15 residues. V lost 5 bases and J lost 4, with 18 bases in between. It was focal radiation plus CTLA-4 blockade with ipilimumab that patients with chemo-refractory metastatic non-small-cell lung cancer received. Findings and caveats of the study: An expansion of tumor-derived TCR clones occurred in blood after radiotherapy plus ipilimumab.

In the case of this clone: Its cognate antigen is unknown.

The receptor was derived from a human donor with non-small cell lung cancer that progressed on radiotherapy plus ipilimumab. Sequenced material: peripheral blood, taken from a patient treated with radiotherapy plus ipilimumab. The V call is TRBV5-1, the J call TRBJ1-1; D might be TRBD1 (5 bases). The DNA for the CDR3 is TGCGCCAGCAGTGGAGGGGCGGGGGGTTCCACTGAAGCTTTCTTT. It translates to CASSGGAGGSTEAFF.